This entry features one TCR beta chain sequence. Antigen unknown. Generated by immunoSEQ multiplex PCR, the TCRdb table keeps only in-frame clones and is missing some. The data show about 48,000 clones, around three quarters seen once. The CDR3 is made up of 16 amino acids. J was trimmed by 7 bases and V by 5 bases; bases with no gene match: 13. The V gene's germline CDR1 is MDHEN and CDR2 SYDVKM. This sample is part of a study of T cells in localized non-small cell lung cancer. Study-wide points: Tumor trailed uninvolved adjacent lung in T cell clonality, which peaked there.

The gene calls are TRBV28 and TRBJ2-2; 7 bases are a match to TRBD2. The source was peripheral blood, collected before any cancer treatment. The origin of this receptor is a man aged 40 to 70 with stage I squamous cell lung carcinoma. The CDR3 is CASSGAAGEHYGELFF. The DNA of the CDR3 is TGTGCCAGCAGTGGGGCGGCGGGGGAACACTACGGGGAGCTGTTTTTT. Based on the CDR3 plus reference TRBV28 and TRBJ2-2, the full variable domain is DVKVTQSSRYLVKRTGEKVFLECVQDMDHENMFWYRQDPGLGLRLIYFSYDVKMKEKGDIPEGYSVSREKKERFSLILESASTNQTSMYLCASSGAAGEHYGELFFGEGSRLTVL.